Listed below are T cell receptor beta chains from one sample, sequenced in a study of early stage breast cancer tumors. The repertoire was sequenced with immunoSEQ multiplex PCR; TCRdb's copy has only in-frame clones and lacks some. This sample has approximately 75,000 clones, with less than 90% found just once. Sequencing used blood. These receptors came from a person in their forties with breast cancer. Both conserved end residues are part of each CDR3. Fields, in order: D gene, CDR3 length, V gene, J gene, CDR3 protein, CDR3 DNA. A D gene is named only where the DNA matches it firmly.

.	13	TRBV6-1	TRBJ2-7	CASSELSSYEQYF	TGTGCCAGCAGTGAACTGAGCTCCTACGAGCAGTACTTC
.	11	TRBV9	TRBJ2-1	CASSVGVEQFF	TGTGCCAGCAGCGTAGGAGTAGAGCAGTTCTTC
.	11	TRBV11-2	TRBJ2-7	CASSLGRAQYF	TGTGCCAGCAGCTTGGGTAGAGCTCAGTACTTC
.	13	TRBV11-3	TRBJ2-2	CASSSLHTGELFF	TGTGCCAGCAGCTCTCTTCACACCGGGGAGCTGTTTTTT
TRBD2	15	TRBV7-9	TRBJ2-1	CASSNLAGAKNEQFF	TGTGCCAGCAGCAACCTAGCGGGAGCTAAGAATGAGCAGTTCTTC
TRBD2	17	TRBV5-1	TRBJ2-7	CASSFGLAGSSSYEQYF	TGCGCCAGCAGCTTTGGACTAGCGGGATCGAGCTCCTACGAGCAGTACTTC
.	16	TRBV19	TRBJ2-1	CASSARFSYLNNEQFF	TGTGCCAGTAGTGCCCGGTTTAGCTACCTAAACAATGAGCAGTTCTTC
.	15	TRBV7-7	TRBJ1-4	CASSFLSGPNEKLFF	TGTGCTAGCAGCTTCTTATCTGGGCCCAATGAAAAACTGTTTTTT
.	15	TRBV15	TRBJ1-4	CATSRDRRQNEKLFF	TGTGCCACCAGCAGAGATCGAAGGCAGAATGAAAAACTGTTTTTT
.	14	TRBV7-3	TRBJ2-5	CASSPQGGEETQYF	TGTGCCAGCAGCCCGCAAGGGGGAGAAGAGACCCAGTACTTC
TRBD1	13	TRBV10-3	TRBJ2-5	CAIRTGDQETQYF	TGTGCCATCAGGACAGGGGACCAAGAGACCCAGTACTTC
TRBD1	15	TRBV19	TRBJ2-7	CASSIDGTGLNEQYF	TGTGCCAGTAGTATAGATGGGACAGGGCTCAACGAGCAGTACTTC